This T cell receptor beta chain was observed in a study of cytomegalovirus exposure and HLA in healthy donors. Study details: The Caucasian-associated ancestry cluster held around 76% of around 380 genotyped donors. Study-level points and caveats: Roughly even sequencing depth across donors was the assumption behind the presence/absence analyses. The likely origin of a cluster of highly shared sequence variants was a sequencing artifact. HLA alleles were associated with 16,000 or so TCR beta sequences in a later analysis at 0.05 false discovery rate.

CDR3 length: 15 amino acids. Germline V gene lookup returns CDR1 SQVTM and CDR2 ANQGSEA. With 5 bases clipped from V and 0 bases from J, the junction kept 4 bases outside the gene matches. It was with 60 Vbeta and 13 Jbeta primers that the PCR ran. The method was immunoSEQ multiplex PCR; TCRdb's version includes in-frame clones alone and lacks a portion of them. This sample carries 150,000 or so clones, roughly 72% of them seen once, and the ten largest clones take 2.1%. With regard to this clone: Its antigen is not known.

V and J are TRBV29-1 and TRBJ2-1, with 10 bases lining up with TRBD2. Sequencing was carried out using PBMCs. The TCR originated in a man younger than 40 in good health and CMV-seronegative. The CDR3 DNA follows: TGCAGCGTTCATCCTAGCGGGAGCTCCTACAATGAGCAGTTCTTC. Translated, it gives CSVHPSGSSYNEQFF.